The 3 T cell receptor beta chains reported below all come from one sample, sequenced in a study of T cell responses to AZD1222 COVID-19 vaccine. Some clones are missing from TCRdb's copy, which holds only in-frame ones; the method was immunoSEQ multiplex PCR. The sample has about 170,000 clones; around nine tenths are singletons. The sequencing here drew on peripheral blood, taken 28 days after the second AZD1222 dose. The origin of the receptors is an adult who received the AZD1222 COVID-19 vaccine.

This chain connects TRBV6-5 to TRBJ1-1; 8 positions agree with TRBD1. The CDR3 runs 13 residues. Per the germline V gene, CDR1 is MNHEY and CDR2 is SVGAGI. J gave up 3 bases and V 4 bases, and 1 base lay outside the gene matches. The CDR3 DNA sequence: TGTGCCAGCAGTTTGACAGGGGACACTGAAGCTTTCTTT. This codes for CASSLTGDTEAFF.

The CDR3 here is CASGLGTDPRFSYNEQFF. The CDR3 nucleotides are TGTGCTAGTGGTCTAGGGACAGATCCCCGATTTTCCTACAATGAGCAGTTCTTC. The chain couples TRBV12-5 to TRBJ2-1, with 7 positions matching TRBD1. Germline V gene lookup returns CDR1 LGHNT and CDR2 FRNRAP. The V gene end was trimmed by 5 bases and the J gene end by 1 base; junction bases not matched to a gene: 14. CDR3 length: 18 residues.

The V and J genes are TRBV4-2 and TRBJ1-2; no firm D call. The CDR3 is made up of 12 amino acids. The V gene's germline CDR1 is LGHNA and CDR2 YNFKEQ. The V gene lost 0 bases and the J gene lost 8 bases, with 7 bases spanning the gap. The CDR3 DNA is TGTGCCAGCAGCCAAGATCAATACGGCTACACCTTC. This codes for CASSQDQYGYTF.